What follows are 2 T cell receptor beta chains derived from one specimen sequenced in a study of cytomegalovirus exposure and HLA in healthy donors. Primers included in the PCR were 60 Vbeta and 13 Jbeta primers. Produced via immunoSEQ multiplex PCR; TCRdb's table is partial and in-frame only. The sample lists roughly 150,000 clones, roughly 80% occurring once. Sequencing was done on a sample of PBMCs. These receptors all come from a male donor in good health and CMV-seropositive.

This clone was detected once. The chain is built from TRBV19 and TRBJ2-7, with 8 bases that match TRBD1. The CDR3 runs 15 residues. Germline CDR1 LNHDA, CDR2 SQIVND (reference sequence). The J segment lost 7 bases and the V segment lost 5 bases, leaving 13 bases of the junction unmatched. The chain's CDR3 is CASSVTGTGTWEQYF. CDR3 sequence (DNA): TGTGCCAGTAGTGTTACCGGGACAGGCACCTGGGAGCAGTACTTC.

This chain joins TRBV27 and TRBJ1-1, with 9 bases identical to TRBD1. Losses at the gene ends were 6 bases for V and 4 bases for J; bases not matched to a gene: 6. CDR1 MNHEY and CDR2 SMNVEV come from the germline V gene (reference sequence). CDR3 length: 14 residues. CDR3 amino acids: CASRTGTGSTEAFF. In nucleotides, the CDR3 is TGTGCCAGCAGGACCGGGACAGGGAGCACTGAAGCTTTCTTT.